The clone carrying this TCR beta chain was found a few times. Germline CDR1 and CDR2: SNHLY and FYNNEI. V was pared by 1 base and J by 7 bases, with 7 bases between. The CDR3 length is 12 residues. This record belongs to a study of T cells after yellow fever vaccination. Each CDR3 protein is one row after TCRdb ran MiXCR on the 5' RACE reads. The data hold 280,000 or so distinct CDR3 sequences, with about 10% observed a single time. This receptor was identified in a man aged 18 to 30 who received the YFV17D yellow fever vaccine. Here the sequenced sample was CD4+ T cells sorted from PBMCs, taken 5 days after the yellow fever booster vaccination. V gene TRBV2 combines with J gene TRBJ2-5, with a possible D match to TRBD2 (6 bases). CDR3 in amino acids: CASSEDGGTQYF. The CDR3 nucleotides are TGTGCCAGCAGTGAAGACGGGGGGACCCAGTACTTC.